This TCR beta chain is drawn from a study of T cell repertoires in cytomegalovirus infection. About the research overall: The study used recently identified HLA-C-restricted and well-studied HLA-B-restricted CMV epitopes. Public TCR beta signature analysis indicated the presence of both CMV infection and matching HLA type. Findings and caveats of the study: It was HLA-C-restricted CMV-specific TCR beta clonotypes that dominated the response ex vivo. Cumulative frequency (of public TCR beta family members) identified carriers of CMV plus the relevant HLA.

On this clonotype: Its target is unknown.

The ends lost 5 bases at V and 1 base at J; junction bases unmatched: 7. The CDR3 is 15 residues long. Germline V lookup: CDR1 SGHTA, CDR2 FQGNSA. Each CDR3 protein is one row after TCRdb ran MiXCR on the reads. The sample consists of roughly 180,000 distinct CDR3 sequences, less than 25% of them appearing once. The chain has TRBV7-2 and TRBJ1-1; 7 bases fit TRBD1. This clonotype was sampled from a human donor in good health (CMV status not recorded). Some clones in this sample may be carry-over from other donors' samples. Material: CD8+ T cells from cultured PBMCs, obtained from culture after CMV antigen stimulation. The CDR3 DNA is TGTGCCAGCAGCGCCTCCGGGACAGCGAACACTGAAGCTTTCTTT. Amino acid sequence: CASSASGTANTEAFF. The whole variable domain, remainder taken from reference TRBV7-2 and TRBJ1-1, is GAGVSQSPSNKVTEKGKDVELRCDPISGHTALYWYRQSLGQGLEFLIYFQGNSAPDKSGLPSDRFSAERTGGSVSTLTIQRTQQEDSAVYLCASSASGTANTEAFFGQGTRLTVV.